These 28 T cell receptor beta chains were all obtained from the same sample, sequenced in a study of T-cell reconstitution after alpha-beta-depleted transplantation in children. Using unique molecular identifiers, the investigators prepared the TCRbeta library. TCRdb reprocessed the PCR reads with MiXCR, giving one entry per CDR3 protein. The table includes approximately 350,000 distinct CDR3 sequences, approximately 10% detected once. The sequenced sample was PBMCs from the stem cell graft donor, obtained from the stem cell graft. The source is a human donor who donated a stem cell graft to a child with acute lymphoblastic leukemia.

This chain uses TRBV5-1 with TRBJ2-3, with 8 positions matching TRBD2. This CDR3 has 16 residues. J lost 0 bases, V lost 5 bases, and 8 bases had no gene match. Germline CDR1 is SGHRS and CDR2 is YFSETQ. Written as DNA, the CDR3 is TGCGCCAGCAGTTCCGGGACTAGGCAAAGCACAGATACGCAGTATTTT. Translated, it gives CASSSGTRQSTDTQYF.

A word on this clonotype: One end of the junction does not line up with germline, which may come from a read error. The rearrangement links TRBV5-5 to TRBJ1-4; D perhaps matches TRBD1 (6 bases). This CDR3 has 13 residues. Germline CDR1 SGHKS, CDR2 YYEKEE (reference sequence). CDR3 nucleotide sequence: TGTGCCGGCAGGGGCGGTTCCGACGAAAAACTGTTTTTT. Encoded protein: CAGRGGSDEKLFF.

The rearrangement uses TRBV5-1 and TRBJ2-3, with D unclear. CDR3 length: 14 amino acids. Trimming took off 0 bases at V and 1 base at J, with 6 bases between the two ends. Germline V gene sequence: CDR1 SGHRS, CDR2 YFSETQ. The CDR3, as DNA: TGCGCCAGCAGCTTGGTCAAGGGCACAGATACGCAGTATTTT. Residues: CASSLVKGTDTQYF.

This clonotype was seen only a few times. Compared with germline, one end of the junction differs, possibly owing to a read error. This chain uses TRBV7-9 with TRBJ2-3; 10 bases align to TRBD2. CDR1 and CDR2 (germline): SEHNR, FQNEAQ (reference sequence). The CDR3 is made up of 16 amino acids. The CDR3 DNA sequence: TGTGCCAGCAGCCCCCGGAGTACGGGACTAGCGAAAGATACGCAGTTT. It specifies CASSPRSTGLAKDTQF.

This chain links TRBV7-2 with TRBJ1-5, with a weak D call TRBD1 (6 bases). The length of the CDR3 is 15 residues. V dropped 2 bases and J dropped 1 base, with 9 bases sitting between them. Germline CDR1 reads SGHTA; CDR2 reads FQGNSA. CDR3 coding DNA: TGTGCCAGCAGCTTAACGAGGGGGAGCAATCAGCCCCAGCATTTT. Translation gives CASSLTRGSNQPQHF.

This sequence joins TRBV5-6 and TRBJ1-6; TRBD1 matches at 9 bases. The ends lost 7 bases at V and 9 bases at J; junction bases unmatched: 5. Germline V gene lookup returns CDR1 SGHDT and CDR2 YYEEEE. The CDR3 runs 13 residues. The CDR3 DNA is TGTGCCAGCGGCGGACAGGGGTTTTCACCCCTCCACTTT. Residues: CASGGQGFSPLHF. The full variable domain, rest sourced from reference TRBV5-6 and TRBJ1-6, is DAGVTQSPTHLIKTRGQQVTLRCSPKSGHDTVSWYQQALGQGPQFIFQYYEEEERQRGNFPDRFSGHQFPNYSSELNVNALLLGDSALYLCASGGQGFSPLHFGNGTRLTVT.

This clonotype was recorded many times. The chain is built from TRBV7-9 and TRBJ1-2; no clear D gene. Germline V lookup: CDR1 SEHNR, CDR2 FQNEAQ (reference sequence). The germline V and J ends were trimmed by 3 bases and 7 bases, with 9 bases remaining between them. The CDR3 length is 12 residues. The CDR3 protein is CASSFGPTGYTF. The DNA for the CDR3 is TGTGCCAGCAGCTTTGGCCCCACTGGCTACACCTTC.

The chain joins TRBV4-3 to TRBJ2-1; D gene ambiguous. Trimming pared 3 bases from V and 4 bases from J, leaving 7 bases between. CDR1 LGHNA and CDR2 YSLEER come from the germline V gene. The CDR3 is made up of 13 amino acids. The CDR3 nucleotides are TGCGCCAGCAGCCAGGAACTTTACAATGAGCAGTTCTTC. It codes for CASSQELYNEQFF.

The chain joins TRBV6-2 or TRBV6-3 to TRBJ1-2; maybe TRBD1 (6 bases). The CDR3 is 12 residues long. From germline, CDR1 is MNHEY and CDR2 SVGEGT. Trimming pared 6 bases from V and 8 bases from J, leaving 13 bases between. The CDR3 loop is CASSRTGNGYTF. Here the CDR3 DNA reads TGTGCCAGCAGCCGCACAGGGAACGGCTACACCTTC.

V usage is TRBV7-2 and J usage is TRBJ1-5; D is perhaps TRBD1 (5 bases). Germline V gene lookup returns CDR1 SGHTA and CDR2 FQGNSA. The CDR3 totals 16 residues. The V and J ends lost 1 base and 6 bases respectively, with 16 bases between them. The CDR3: CASSLGGWGISQPQHF. CDR3 sequence (DNA): TGTGCCAGCAGCTTAGGCGGCTGGGGGATTAGTCAGCCCCAGCATTTT.

This clonotype was seen a few times. This rearrangement joins TRBV7-2 to TRBJ2-2, with D hard to call. The CDR3 contains 13 residues. Germline V gives CDR1 SGHTA, CDR2 FQGNSA. Trimming took off 0 bases at V and 6 bases at J, with 5 bases between the two ends. CDR3 DNA: TGTGCCAGCAGCTTAGCGAAGTCCGGGGAGCTGTTTTTT. This gives the protein CASSLAKSGELFF.

The rearrangement joins TRBV28 to TRBJ2-2, with 11 positions matching TRBD2. Trimming at V came to 5 bases and at J to 4 bases, leaving 6 bases not matched to a gene. Germline assignment: CDR1 MDHEN and CDR2 SYDVKM. The CDR3 sequence is 16 residues long. The CDR3 DNA is TGTGCCAGCAGTACGGGACTAGCGGTTCTCACCGGGGAGCTGTTTTTT. This sequence encodes CASSTGLAVLTGELFF.

This clonotype has only a few counts. J is TRBJ2-1 and V is TRBV5-1, with D hard to call. V dropped 3 bases and J dropped 2 bases, with 15 bases sitting between them. CDR3 length: 16 amino acids. The V gene's germline CDR1 is SGHRS and CDR2 YFSETQ. Here the CDR3 DNA reads TGCGCCAGCAGCTACGGGTCTAAGATTACCTACAATGAGCAGTTCTTC. It codes for CASSYGSKITYNEQFF. Supplemented by reference TRBV5-1 and TRBJ2-1, the full variable domain reads KAGVTQTPRYLIKTRGQQVTLSCSPISGHRSVSWYQQTPGQGLQFLFEYFSETQRNKGNFPGRFSGRQFSNSRSEMNVSTLELGDSALYLCASSYGSKITYNEQFFGPGTRLTVL.

This clonotype showed up just a few times. J is TRBJ2-3 and V is TRBV6-2 or TRBV6-3; 7 positions agree with TRBD2. Germline V CDR1 and CDR2: MNHEY, SVGEGT. V lost 9 bases to trimming and J lost 0 bases; unmatched junction nucleotides: 18. The CDR3 is 18 amino acids. CDR3 in amino acids: CARPFELASLSSTDTQYF. The CDR3 bases are TGTGCCAGACCTTTCGAACTAGCGTCATTGTCTAGCACAGATACGCAGTATTTT.

This clonotype was counted between two and nine times. The chain employs TRBV5-1 and TRBJ1-6; 8 nucleotides line up with TRBD1. The CDR3 is 18 residues long. CDR1 and CDR2 from the germline V gene are SGHRS and YFSETQ. With 2 bases clipped from V and 10 bases from J, the junction kept 17 bases outside the gene matches. The CDR3 region is CASSFSVVGGTGESPLHF. The CDR3 DNA sequence: TGCGCCAGCAGCTTTTCGGTGGTTGGGGGGACAGGAGAATCACCCCTCCACTTT.

The sample holds a few counts of this clonotype. The V call is TRBV12-3 or TRBV12-4, the J call TRBJ2-5; 7 bases are a match to TRBD2. This CDR3 comprises 15 residues. Trimming cost V 5 bases and J 5 bases; bases outside gene matches: 11. The CDR3 is CASSAPLEGGETQYF. CDR3 sequence (DNA): TGTGCCAGCAGTGCCCCACTCGAGGGAGGGGAGACCCAGTACTTC.

Ten or more counts support this clonotype. The V call is TRBV20-1, the J call TRBJ2-1, with D tentatively TRBD2 (6 bases). The CDR3 has 14 amino acids. Trimming took 6 bases from V and 4 from J, leaving 16 bases between them. CDR1 is DFQATT and CDR2 is SNEGSKA in the germline V gene (reference sequence). CDR3 bases: TGCAGTGCCCCCCTAGCGTTTGATTACAATGAGCAGTTCTTC. Its protein is CSAPLAFDYNEQFF.

This sequence joins TRBV7-6 and TRBJ1-2, with TRBD1 as a possible D gene (5 bases). CDR3 size: 16 residues. Trimming pared 6 bases from V and 0 bases from J, leaving 17 bases between. Germline V gene sequence: CDR1 SGHVS, CDR2 FNYEAQ. The CDR3 reads CASSYMGGLANYGYTF. The DNA for the CDR3 is TGTGCCAGCAGTTATATGGGGGGGTTAGCTAACTATGGCTACACCTTC.

This clonotype was found a few times. V gene TRBV20-1 combines with J gene TRBJ2-7; D is undetermined. The CDR3 is 11 amino acids. With 7 bases removed from V and 0 bases from J, the gap between germline ends came to 7 bases. Germline V gene lookup returns CDR1 DFQATT and CDR2 SNEGSKA (reference sequence). CDR3 amino acids: CSVTDSYEQYF. CDR3 nucleotide sequence: TGCAGTGTAACGGACTCCTACGAGCAGTACTTC.

This clonotype was observed a few times. The V call is TRBV12-3 or TRBV12-4, the J call TRBJ2-6; D possibly corresponds to TRBD1 (6 bases). V lost 7 bases and J 0 bases, leaving 10 bases between the germline ends. The CDR3 has 15 residues. The DNA for the CDR3 is TGTGCCAGCACCATGGGACACTCTGGGGCCAACGTCCTGACTTTC. Residues: CASTMGHSGANVLTF.

This clonotype has only a few counts. DNA for the CDR3: TGTGCCAGCTCGATGAGAGCGGGGGATAGCTCCTACGAGCAGTACTTC. It specifies CASSMRAGDSSYEQYF. The chain employs TRBV18 and TRBJ2-7; 8 bases match TRBD2. Germline V gene data show CDR1 as KGHSH and CDR2 as LQKENI. The CDR3 contains 16 residues. V was pared by 6 bases and J by 0 bases, with 10 bases of the junction left unmatched.

The chain couples TRBV4-1 to TRBJ2-6; unclear D gene. Trimming stripped 4 bases from V and 4 bases from J, with 11 bases between. Germline CDR1 MGHRA, CDR2 YSYEKL. The CDR3 covers 15 residues. The CDR3 spells CASSLDEGGANVLTF. The DNA of the CDR3 is TGCGCCAGCAGCCTCGACGAAGGGGGGGCCAACGTCCTGACTTTC.

This chain's CDR3 is CSVGDGGGIPYEQYF. The CDR3 nucleotides are TGCAGCGTTGGAGACGGTGGCGGGATTCCCTACGAGCAGTACTTC. The V and J genes are TRBV29-1 and TRBJ2-7; weak D call: TRBD2 (6 bases). CDR1 and CDR2 (germline): SQVTM, ANQGSEA. This CDR3 region has 15 residues. The ends were cut back, 4 bases at V and 2 bases at J, with 18 bases in the middle.

V is TRBV14 and J is TRBJ2-7; perhaps TRBD2 as D (5 bases). V was pared by 5 bases and J by 0 bases, with 11 bases between. Germline lookup yields CDR1 SGHDN and CDR2 FVKESK. The CDR3 length is 14 residues. The CDR3 loop reads CASSESGYSYEQYF. The DNA for the CDR3 is TGTGCCAGCAGCGAAAGCGGATACTCCTACGAGCAGTACTTC.

The chain links TRBV7-8 to TRBJ2-1; 8 positions match TRBD2. J lost 7 bases, V lost 0 bases, and 17 bases had no gene match. CDR3 length: 19 amino acids. Germline assignment: CDR1 SGHVS and CDR2 FQNEAQ. The CDR3 here is CASSLAHTEHPGLVNEQFF. CDR3 coding DNA: TGTGCCAGCAGCTTAGCCCACACGGAACACCCGGGACTAGTAAATGAGCAGTTCTTC.

The chain links TRBV7-2 to TRBJ2-3, with TRBD2 as a possible D gene (6 bases). V lost 1 base, J lost 5 bases, and 19 bases lay in between. The germline V gene encodes CDR1 SGHTA and CDR2 FQGNSA. The CDR3 is 17 residues long. CDR3 sequence reads: CASSLVVVGGRLDTQYF. The CDR3, as DNA: TGTGCCAGCAGCTTAGTGGTTGTCGGAGGGAGGTTAGATACGCAGTATTTT.

The rearrangement uses TRBV12-3 or TRBV12-4 and TRBJ2-1; the D gene could be TRBD1 or TRBD2 (7 bases each). The CDR3 extends over 14 amino acids. Trimming removed 3 bases from V and 8 bases from J, with 14 bases in between. This chain's CDR3 is CASSFYQGGDEQFF. In nucleotides, the CDR3 is TGTGCCAGCAGTTTCTACCAGGGGGGGGATGAGCAGTTCTTC.

The chain carries TRBV21-1 and TRBJ2-7; the table calls TRBD1, which could not be checked here. TRBV21-1 is given as a pseudogene. CDR3 length: 16 amino acids. The CDR3 bases are TGTGCCAGCAGCAAATGGGAGACAGGGATCTCCTACGAGCAGTACTTC. This encodes CASSKWETGISYEQYF.